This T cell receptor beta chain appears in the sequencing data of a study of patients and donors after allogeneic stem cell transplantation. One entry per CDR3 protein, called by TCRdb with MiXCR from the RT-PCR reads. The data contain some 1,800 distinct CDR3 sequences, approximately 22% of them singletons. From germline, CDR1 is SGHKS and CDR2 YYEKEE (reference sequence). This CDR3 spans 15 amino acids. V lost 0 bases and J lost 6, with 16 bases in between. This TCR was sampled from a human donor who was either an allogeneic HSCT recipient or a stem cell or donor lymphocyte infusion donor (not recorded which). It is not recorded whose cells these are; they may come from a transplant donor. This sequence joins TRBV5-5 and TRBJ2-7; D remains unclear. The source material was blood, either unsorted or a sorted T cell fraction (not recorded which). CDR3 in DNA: TGTGCCAGCAGCTTGGTTCCGCGTGGAGACCCCGAGCAGTACTTC. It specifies CASSLVPRGDPEQYF.